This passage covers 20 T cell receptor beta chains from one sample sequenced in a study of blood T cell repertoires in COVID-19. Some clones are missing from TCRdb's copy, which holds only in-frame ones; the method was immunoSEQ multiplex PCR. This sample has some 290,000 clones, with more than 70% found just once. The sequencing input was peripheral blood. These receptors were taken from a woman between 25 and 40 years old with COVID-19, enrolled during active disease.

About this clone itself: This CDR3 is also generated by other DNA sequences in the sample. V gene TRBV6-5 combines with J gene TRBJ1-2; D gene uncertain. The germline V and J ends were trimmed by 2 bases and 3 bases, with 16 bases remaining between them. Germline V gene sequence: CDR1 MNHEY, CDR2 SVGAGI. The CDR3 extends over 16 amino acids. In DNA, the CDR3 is TGTGCCAGCAGTTACGCGCGGAGCACGAAGGACTATGGCTACACCTTC. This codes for CASSYARSTKDYGYTF.

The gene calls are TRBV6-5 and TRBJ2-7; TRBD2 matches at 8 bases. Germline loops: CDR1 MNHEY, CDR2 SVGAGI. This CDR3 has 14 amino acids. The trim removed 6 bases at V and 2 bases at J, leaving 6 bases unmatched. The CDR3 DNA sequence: TGTGCCAGCAGCGCACCGGGACTAGCCTACGAGCAGTACTTC. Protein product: CASSAPGLAYEQYF.

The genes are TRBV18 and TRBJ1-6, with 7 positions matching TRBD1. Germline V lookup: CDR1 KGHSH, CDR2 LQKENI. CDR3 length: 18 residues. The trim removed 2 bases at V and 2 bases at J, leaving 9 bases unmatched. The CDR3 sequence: CASSPIPQGVTYNSPLHF. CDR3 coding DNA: TGTGCCAGCTCACCAATACCTCAGGGGGTGACCTATAATTCACCCCTCCACTTT.

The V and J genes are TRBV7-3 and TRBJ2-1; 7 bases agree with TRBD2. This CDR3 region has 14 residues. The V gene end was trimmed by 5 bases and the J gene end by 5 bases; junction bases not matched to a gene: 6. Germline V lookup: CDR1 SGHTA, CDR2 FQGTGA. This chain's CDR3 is CASSTAGPNNEQFF. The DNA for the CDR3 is TGTGCCAGCAGCACAGCGGGACCCAACAATGAGCAGTTCTTC.

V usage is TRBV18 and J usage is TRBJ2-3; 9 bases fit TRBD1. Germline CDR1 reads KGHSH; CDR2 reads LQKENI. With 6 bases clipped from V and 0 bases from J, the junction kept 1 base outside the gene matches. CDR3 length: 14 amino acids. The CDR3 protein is CASSGQGSTDTQYF. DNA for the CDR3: TGTGCCAGCTCGGGACAGGGAAGCACAGATACGCAGTATTTT.

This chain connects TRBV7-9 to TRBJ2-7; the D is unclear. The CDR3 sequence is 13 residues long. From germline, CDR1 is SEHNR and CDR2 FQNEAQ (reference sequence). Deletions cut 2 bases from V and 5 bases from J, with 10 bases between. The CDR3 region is CASSLTQIHEQYF. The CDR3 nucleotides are TGTGCCAGCAGCTTAACCCAGATCCACGAGCAGTACTTC.

CDR3 amino acids: CASSLRLGGVPPYEQYF. DNA of the CDR3: TGTGCCAGCAGTTTACGCCTCGGGGGGGTCCCCCCCTACGAGCAGTACTTC. The gene calls are TRBV28 and TRBJ2-7, with TRBD2 matching 8 bases. The J segment lost 2 bases and the V segment lost 2 bases, leaving 11 bases of the junction unmatched. The CDR3 is 17 amino acids. CDR1 and CDR2 (germline): MDHEN, SYDVKM.

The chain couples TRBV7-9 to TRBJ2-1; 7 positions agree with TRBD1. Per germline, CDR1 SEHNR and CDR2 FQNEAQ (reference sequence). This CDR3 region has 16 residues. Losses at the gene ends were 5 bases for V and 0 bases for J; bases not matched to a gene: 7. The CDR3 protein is CASSSSTGSSYNEQFF. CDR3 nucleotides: TGTGCCAGCAGCAGTTCGACAGGGAGCTCCTACAATGAGCAGTTCTTC.

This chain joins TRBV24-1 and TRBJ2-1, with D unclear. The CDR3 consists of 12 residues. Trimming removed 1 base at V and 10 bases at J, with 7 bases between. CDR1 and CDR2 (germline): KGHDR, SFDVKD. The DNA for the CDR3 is TGTGCCACCAGTGATTTTGGGCTGGAGCAGTTCTTC. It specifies CATSDFGLEQFF.

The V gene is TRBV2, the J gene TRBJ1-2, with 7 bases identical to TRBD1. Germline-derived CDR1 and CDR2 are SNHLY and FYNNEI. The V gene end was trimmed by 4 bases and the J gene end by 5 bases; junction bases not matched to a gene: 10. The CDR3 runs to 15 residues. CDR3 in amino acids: CASSGQGVSLYGYTF. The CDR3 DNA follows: TGTGCCAGCAGTGGGCAGGGGGTCTCCCTGTATGGCTACACCTTC.

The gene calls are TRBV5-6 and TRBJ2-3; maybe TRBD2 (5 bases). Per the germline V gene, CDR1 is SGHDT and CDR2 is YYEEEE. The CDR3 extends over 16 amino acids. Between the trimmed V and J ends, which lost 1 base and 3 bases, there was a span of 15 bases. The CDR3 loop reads CASSLFGGGRTDTQYF. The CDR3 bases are TGTGCCAGCAGCTTGTTTGGCGGAGGCAGGACAGATACGCAGTATTTT.

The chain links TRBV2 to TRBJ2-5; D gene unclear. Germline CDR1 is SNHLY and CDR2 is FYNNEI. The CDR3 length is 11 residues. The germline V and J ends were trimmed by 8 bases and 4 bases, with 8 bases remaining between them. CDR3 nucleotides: TGTGCCAGCCGTCAGATAGAGACCCAGTACTTC. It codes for CASRQIETQYF. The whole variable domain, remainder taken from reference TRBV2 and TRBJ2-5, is EPEVTQTPSHQVTQMGQEVILRCVPISNHLYFYWYRQILGQKVEFLVSFYNNEISEKSEIFDDQFSVERPDGSNFTLKIRSTKLEDSAMYFCASRQIETQYFGPGTRLLVL.

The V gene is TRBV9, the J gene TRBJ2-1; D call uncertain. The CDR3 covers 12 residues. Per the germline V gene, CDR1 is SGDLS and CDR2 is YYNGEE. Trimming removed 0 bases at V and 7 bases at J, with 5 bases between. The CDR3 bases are TGTGCCAGCAGCGTAGGGCAGAATGAGCAGTTCTTC. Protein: CASSVGQNEQFF.

This CDR3 is CASSMTGRRYGYTF. CDR3 nucleotides: TGTGCCAGTAGTATGACAGGGAGGCGATATGGCTACACCTTC. The gene calls are TRBV19 and TRBJ1-2, with 7 bases aligning to TRBD1. V gave up 3 bases and J gave up 5 bases; unmatched junction bases: 6. CDR1 and CDR2 (germline): LNHDA, SQIVND (reference sequence). This CDR3 contains 14 residues.

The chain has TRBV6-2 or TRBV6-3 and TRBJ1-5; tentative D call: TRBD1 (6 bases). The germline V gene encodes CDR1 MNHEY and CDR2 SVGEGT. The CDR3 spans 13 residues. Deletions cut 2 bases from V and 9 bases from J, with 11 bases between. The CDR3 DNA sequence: TGTGCCAGCAGTTACGTGCAGGGGAGGCCCCAGCATTTT. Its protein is CASSYVQGRPQHF.

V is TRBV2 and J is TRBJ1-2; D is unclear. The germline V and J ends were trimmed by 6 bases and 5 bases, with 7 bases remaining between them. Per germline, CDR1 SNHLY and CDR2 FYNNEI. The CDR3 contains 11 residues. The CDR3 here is CASSESYGYTF. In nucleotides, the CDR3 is TGTGCCAGCAGCGAATCTTATGGCTACACCTTC.

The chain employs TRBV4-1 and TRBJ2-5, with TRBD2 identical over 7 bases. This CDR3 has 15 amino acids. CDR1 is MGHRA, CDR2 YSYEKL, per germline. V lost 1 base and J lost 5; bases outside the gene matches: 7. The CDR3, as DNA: TGCGCCAGCAGCCAAGGGGTGGGAGGGCCGGAGACCCAGTACTTC. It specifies CASSQGVGGPETQYF.

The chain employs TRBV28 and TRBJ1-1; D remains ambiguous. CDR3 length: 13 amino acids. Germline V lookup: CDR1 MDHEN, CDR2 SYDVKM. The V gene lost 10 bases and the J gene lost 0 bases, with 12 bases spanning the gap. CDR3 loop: CATAGVMNTEAFF. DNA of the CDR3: TGTGCCACAGCGGGAGTGATGAACACTGAAGCTTTCTTT.

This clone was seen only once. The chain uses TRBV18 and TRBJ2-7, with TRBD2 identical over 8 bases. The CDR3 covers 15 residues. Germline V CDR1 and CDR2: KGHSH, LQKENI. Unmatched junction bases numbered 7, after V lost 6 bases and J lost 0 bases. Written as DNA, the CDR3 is TGTGCCAGCTCCCCTCAGCGGGAGAGCTCCTACGAGCAGTACTTC. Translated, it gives CASSPQRESSYEQYF. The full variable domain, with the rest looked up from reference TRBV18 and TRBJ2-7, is NAGVMQNPRHLVRRRGQEARLRCSPMKGHSHVYWYRQLPEEGLKFMVYLQKENIIDESGMPKERFSAEFPKEGPSILRIQQVVRGDSAAYFCASSPQRESSYEQYFGPGTRLTVT.

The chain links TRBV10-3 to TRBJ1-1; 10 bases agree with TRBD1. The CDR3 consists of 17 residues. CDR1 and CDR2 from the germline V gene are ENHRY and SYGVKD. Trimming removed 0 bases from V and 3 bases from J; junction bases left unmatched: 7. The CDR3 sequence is CAISESLTGGLDTEAFF. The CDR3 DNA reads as TGTGCCATCAGTGAGTCGCTGACAGGGGGCTTAGACACTGAAGCTTTCTTT.